What follows are 19 T cell receptor beta chains derived from one specimen sequenced in a study of T cell responses to AZD1222 COVID-19 vaccine. The protocol was immunoSEQ multiplex PCR, while the TCRdb copy is restricted to in-frame clones and leaves out a portion. The data contain more than 95,000 clones, roughly 86% of them singletons. Sample: peripheral blood, taken 28 days after the second dose of the MenACWY control vaccine. The source of these receptors is an adult who received the MenACWY meningococcal vaccine as a control.

The rearrangement uses TRBV5-1 and TRBJ2-3, with 10 positions matching TRBD2. V shed 1 base, J shed 1 base, and the junction held 3 bases outside the gene matches. Germline values: CDR1 SGHRS, CDR2 YFSETQ. This CDR3 is 16 amino acids long. CDR3 nucleotides: TGCGCCAGCAGCTTGCTAGCGGGGGAGGGCACAGATACGCAGTATTTT. This gives the protein CASSLLAGEGTDTQYF.

J is TRBJ1-4 and V is TRBV5-1; the D gene is possibly TRBD1 (5 bases). CDR3 length: 18 residues. CDR1 and CDR2 from the germline V gene are SGHRS and YFSETQ. Trimming stripped 0 bases from V and 4 bases from J, with 19 bases between. The CDR3 here is CASSLEVGLRGLNEKLFF. Here the CDR3 DNA reads TGCGCCAGCAGCTTGGAGGTCGGGTTACGGGGCCTTAATGAAAAACTGTTTTTT.

V usage is TRBV7-2 and J usage is TRBJ1-3; D gene unclear. Trimming shortened V by 5 bases and J by 0 bases, and 11 bases separated the two germline ends. The CDR3 extends over 15 amino acids. Germline V CDR1 and CDR2: SGHTA, FQGNSA. The CDR3 coding sequence is TGTGCCAGCAGCACGCCTCACAGCTCTGGAAACACCATATATTTT. It encodes CASSTPHSSGNTIYF.

The table lists this clone with a count of one. The chain recombines TRBV30 with TRBJ2-7; D call uncertain. The CDR3 extends over 13 amino acids. Between the trimmed V and J ends, which lost 5 bases and 10 bases, there was a span of 21 bases. Germline CDR1 reads GTSNPN; CDR2 reads SVGIG (reference sequence). The CDR3 region has the DNA TGTGCCTGGCGATCTACCGACTCCACACCCCAGTACTTC. As protein: CAWRSTDSTPQYF.

V gene TRBV2 combines with J gene TRBJ1-5; TRBD1 might be the D (5 bases). The CDR3 sequence is 14 residues long. The V gene's germline CDR1 is SNHLY and CDR2 FYNNEI. V shed 2 bases and J shed 7 bases, with 12 bases lying between them. The CDR3 bases are TGTGCCAGCAGTGAAAGGGGATGGGAACAGCCCCAGCATTTT. Protein product: CASSERGWEQPQHF.

V and J are TRBV19 and TRBJ2-4, with 10 bases identical to TRBD2. Germline trimming cut 6 bases from V and 7 bases from J; bases unmatched to any gene: 12. CDR1 is LNHDA, CDR2 SQIVND, per germline (reference sequence). CDR3 length: 16 residues. The DNA of the CDR3 is TGTGCCAGTAGCCGCTCCAGCGGGGGGGACGAGAACATTCAGTACTTC. Encoded protein: CASSRSSGGDENIQYF.

The chain links TRBV7-3 to TRBJ2-3; TRBD2 matches 7 bases. Germline V gene lookup returns CDR1 SGHTA and CDR2 FQGTGA. The CDR3 consists of 15 residues. J was trimmed by 4 bases and V by 2 bases; bases with no gene match: 6. This CDR3 is CASSLLAAPSDTQYF. CDR3 bases: TGTGCCAGCAGCTTACTAGCGGCACCTTCAGATACGCAGTATTTT.

J is TRBJ1-5 and V is TRBV2; a possible D gene is TRBD1 (6 bases). This CDR3 region has 14 residues. The V gene lost 4 bases and the J gene lost 2 bases, with 9 bases spanning the gap. Germline CDR1 is SNHLY and CDR2 is FYNNEI. DNA of the CDR3: TGTGCCAGCAGTGCGGGGGCGCGCAATCAGCCCCAGCATTTT. Translating it yields CASSAGARNQPQHF.

This clone is labeled as medium-sized (0.01 to 0.1%). V is TRBV5-6 and J is TRBJ2-3; 14 nucleotides line up with TRBD2. This CDR3 spans 16 amino acids. The V gene's germline CDR1 is SGHDT and CDR2 YYEEEE. V lost 3 bases, J lost 8 bases, and 8 bases stayed unmatched. CDR3 protein: CASSWGLAGAPATQYF. The CDR3 DNA is TGTGCCAGCAGCTGGGGACTAGCGGGGGCCCCAGCTACGCAGTATTTT.

The V gene is TRBV21-1, the J gene TRBJ2-7; the table's D gene call, TRBD1, was not cross checked with the DNA. TRBV21-1 is described as a pseudogene. This CDR3 is built from 17 residues. This CDR3 reads CASSKGEKTGNPYEQYF. Written as DNA, the CDR3 is TGTGCCAGCAGCAAAGGGGAAAAGACAGGGAACCCCTACGAGCAGTACTTC.

As DNA, the CDR3 is TGTGCCAGCAGCGTAGCAGGGGTTAACACTGAAGCTTTCTTT. This gives the protein CASSVAGVNTEAFF. The chain employs TRBV9 and TRBJ1-1; D is possibly TRBD1 (6 bases). Germline values: CDR1 SGDLS, CDR2 YYNGEE. This CDR3 has 14 amino acids. The V and J ends lost 0 bases and 2 bases respectively, with 8 bases between them.

In this sample, this clone turned up once. The chain links TRBV9 to TRBJ2-3; maybe TRBD1 (6 bases). The germline V gene encodes CDR1 SGDLS and CDR2 YYNGEE. The CDR3 has 15 amino acids. Trimming pared 4 bases from V and 3 bases from J, leaving 15 bases between. The CDR3: CASSLGTQRTDTQYF. The CDR3 DNA follows: TGTGCCAGCAGCCTCGGGACACAAAGGACAGATACGCAGTATTTT. Full variable domain (remainder filled in from reference TRBV9 and TRBJ2-3): DSGVTQTPKHLITATGQRVTLRCSPRSGDLSVYWYQQSLDQGLQFLIQYYNGEERAKGNILERFSAQQFPDLHSELNLSSLELGDSALYFCASSLGTQRTDTQYFGPGTRLTVL.

The chain joins TRBV6-1 to TRBJ2-2; D call uncertain. CDR3 size: 12 residues. Germline CDR1 and CDR2: MNHNS and SASEGT. The V gene lost 1 base and the J gene lost 8 bases, with 5 bases spanning the gap. CDR3 sequence (DNA): TGTGCCAGCAGTGAAGGGTGGGGGGAGCTGTTTTTT. It yields the protein CASSEGWGELFF.

J is TRBJ2-7 and V is TRBV3-1 (or the pseudogene TRBV3-2), with D tentatively TRBD1 (6 bases). CDR3 length: 15 amino acids. V was shortened by 0 bases and J by 4 bases, with 13 bases between the two germline ends. CDR1 is LGHDT and CDR2 is YNNKEL in the germline V gene (reference sequence). For the CDR3, the DNA is TGTGCCAGCAGCCAAGATTGGACAGCCTCTTACGAGCAGTACTTC. Translated: CASSQDWTASYEQYF.

This clone was recorded only once. The chain recombines TRBV11-2 with TRBJ2-3; 7 bases match TRBD2. The junction had 8 bases not matched to a gene; V was cut back by 5 bases and J by 0 bases. This CDR3 has 16 residues. The germline gives CDR1 SGHAT, CDR2 FQNNGV. CDR3 DNA sequence: TGTGCCAGCAGCCTCGGGCTAGCGGTTAGCACAGATACGCAGTATTTT. It encodes CASSLGLAVSTDTQYF.

The gene calls are TRBV23-1 and TRBJ1-2; 7 bases fit TRBD1. TRBV23-1 carries the ORF label, with uncertain function. The J segment lost 2 bases and the V segment lost 4 bases, leaving 13 bases of the junction unmatched. This CDR3 region has 17 residues. In DNA, the CDR3 is TGCGCCAGCAGTCTTCTTACGCGGACAGGTATCAACTATGGCTACACCTTC. Translated: CASSLLTRTGINYGYTF.

This chain joins TRBV7-9 and TRBJ2-1; D is ambiguous. Trimming removed 5 bases at V and 0 bases at J, with 11 bases between. Germline CDR1 SEHNR, CDR2 FQNEAQ (reference sequence). The CDR3 has 15 amino acids. CDR3 coding DNA: TGTGCCAGCAGCCCCCCCTCCCTCTCCTACAATGAGCAGTTCTTC. Translated: CASSPPSLSYNEQFF.

The chain has TRBV9 and TRBJ2-1; 8 nucleotides agree with TRBD2. Germline values: CDR1 SGDLS, CDR2 YYNGEE. This CDR3 is 15 amino acids long. The trim removed 3 bases at V and 9 bases at J, leaving 11 bases unmatched. CDR3 sequence reads: CASSAPGLVNGEQFF. The CDR3 region has the DNA TGTGCCAGCAGCGCCCCGGGACTAGTGAACGGTGAGCAGTTCTTC.

The rearrangement links TRBV5-4 to TRBJ2-7; 8 nucleotides line up with TRBD1. This CDR3 region has 16 residues. CDR1 is SGHNT, CDR2 YYREEE, per germline (reference sequence). Trimming took 4 bases from V and 4 from J; bases not matched to a gene: 13. The CDR3 loop is CASSAQTGQELYEQYF. The CDR3 nucleotides are TGTGCCAGCAGCGCACAGACGGGACAGGAATTGTACGAGCAGTACTTC.